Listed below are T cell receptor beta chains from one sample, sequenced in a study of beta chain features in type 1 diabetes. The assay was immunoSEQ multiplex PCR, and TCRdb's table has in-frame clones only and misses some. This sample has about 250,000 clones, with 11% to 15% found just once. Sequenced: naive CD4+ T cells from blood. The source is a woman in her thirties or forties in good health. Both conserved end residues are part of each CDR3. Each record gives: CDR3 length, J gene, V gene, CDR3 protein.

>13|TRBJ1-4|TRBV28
CASSRQGGEKLFF
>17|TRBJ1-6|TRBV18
CASSPLVGQAYNSPLHF
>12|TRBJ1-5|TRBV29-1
CSVGYSNQPQHF
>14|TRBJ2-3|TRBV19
CASTGTESTDTQYF
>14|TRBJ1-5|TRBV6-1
CASTVEGSNQPQHF
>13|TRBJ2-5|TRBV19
CASSNRYEETQYF
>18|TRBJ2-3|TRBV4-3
CASSQMPSGGGAPDTQYF
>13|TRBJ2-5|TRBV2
CAGAGGVRETQYF
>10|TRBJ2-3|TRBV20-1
CSALTDTQYF
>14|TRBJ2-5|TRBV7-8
CASSGTGRRETQYF
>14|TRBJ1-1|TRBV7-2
CASSLEGRNTEAFF
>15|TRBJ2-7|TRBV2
CASRGGLGGAYEQYF
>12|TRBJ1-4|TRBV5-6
CASSLDAGKLFF
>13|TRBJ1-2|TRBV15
CATSKQGSGGYTF
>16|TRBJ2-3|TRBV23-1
CARSQIPGLGTDTQYF
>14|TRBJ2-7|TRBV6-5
CASSSGDRGYEQYF
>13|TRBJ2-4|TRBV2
CASSDTGRRIQYF
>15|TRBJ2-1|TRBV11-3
CASSFTSAVYNEQFF
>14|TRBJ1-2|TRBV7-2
CASSRRAEGYGYTF
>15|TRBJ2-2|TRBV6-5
CASSYGGGNTGELFF
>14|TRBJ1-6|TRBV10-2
CASSYRDRNSPLHF
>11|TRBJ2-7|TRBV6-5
CASRAAFEQYF
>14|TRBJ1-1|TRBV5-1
CASRRVGGNTEAFF
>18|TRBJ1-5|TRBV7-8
CASSPGQGGSLSNQPQHF
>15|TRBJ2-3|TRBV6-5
CASSYSGGLGYTQYF
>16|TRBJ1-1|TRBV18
CASSPGVQGSSREAFF
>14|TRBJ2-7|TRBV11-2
CASSPRQVSYEQYF
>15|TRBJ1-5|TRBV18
CASSPLGTVGQPQHF